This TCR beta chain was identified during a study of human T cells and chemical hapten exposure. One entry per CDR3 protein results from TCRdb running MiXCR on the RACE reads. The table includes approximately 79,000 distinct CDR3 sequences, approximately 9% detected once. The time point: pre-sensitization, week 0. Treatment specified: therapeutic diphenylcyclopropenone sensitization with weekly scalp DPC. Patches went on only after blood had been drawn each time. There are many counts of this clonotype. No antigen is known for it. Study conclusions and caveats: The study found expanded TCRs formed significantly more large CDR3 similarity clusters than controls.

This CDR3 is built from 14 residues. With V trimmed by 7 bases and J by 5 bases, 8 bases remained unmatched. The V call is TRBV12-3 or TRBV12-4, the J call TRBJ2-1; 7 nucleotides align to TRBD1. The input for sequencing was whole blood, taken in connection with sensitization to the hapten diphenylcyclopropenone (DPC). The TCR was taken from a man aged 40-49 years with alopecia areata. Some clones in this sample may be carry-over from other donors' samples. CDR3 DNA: TGTGCCAGCAAGCAACAGGGGCTTCACAATGAGCAGTTCTTC. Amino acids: CASKQQGLHNEQFF.